The clone carrying this TCR beta chain was recorded many times. The antigen is not known. The record originates from a study of T cells after yellow fever vaccination. General observations from the study: Re-detected after boosting: most primary clones, 96% of CD4 and roughly 88% of CD8.

The CDR3 is 13 residues long. CDR1 and CDR2 from the germline V gene are MNHEY and SMNVEV (reference sequence). Trimming cost V 7 bases and J 4 bases, with 11 bases left between them. TCRdb re-analysed the 5' RACE reads in MiXCR, keeping a single row per CDR3 protein. This table holds about 74,000 distinct CDR3 sequences, roughly 6.9% found once. The source material was CD8+ T cells sorted from PBMCs, sampled 5 days after the first yellow fever vaccination. The receptor was isolated from a man younger than 30 who received the YFV17D yellow fever vaccine. V and J are TRBV27 and TRBJ2-1; D might be TRBD1 (6 bases). CDR3 DNA: TGTGCCAGCAAACACAGGGCATACAATGAGCAGTTCTTC. It is translated as CASKHRAYNEQFF.